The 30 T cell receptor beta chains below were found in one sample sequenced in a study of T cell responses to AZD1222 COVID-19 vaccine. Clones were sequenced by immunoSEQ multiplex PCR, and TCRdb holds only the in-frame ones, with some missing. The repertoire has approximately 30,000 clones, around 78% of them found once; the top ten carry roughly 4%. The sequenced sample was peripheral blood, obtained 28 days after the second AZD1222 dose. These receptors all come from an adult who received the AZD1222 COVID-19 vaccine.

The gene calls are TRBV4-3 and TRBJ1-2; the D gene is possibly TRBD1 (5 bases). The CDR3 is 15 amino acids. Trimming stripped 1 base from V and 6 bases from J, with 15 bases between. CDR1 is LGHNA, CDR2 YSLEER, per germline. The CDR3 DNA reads TGCGCCAGCAGCCAAGGACGGGGCGTAGGTGATGGCTACACCTTC. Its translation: CASSQGRGVGDGYTF.

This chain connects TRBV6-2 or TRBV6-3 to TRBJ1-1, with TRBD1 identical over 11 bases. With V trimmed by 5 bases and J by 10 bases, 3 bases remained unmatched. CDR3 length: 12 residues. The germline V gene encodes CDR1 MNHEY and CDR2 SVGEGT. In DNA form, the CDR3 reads TGTGCCAGCAGTGGACAGGGGGCGAGAGCTTTCTTT. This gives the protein CASSGQGARAFF.

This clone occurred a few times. This chain's CDR3 is CASQDRLNYGYTF. The CDR3 DNA follows: TGTGCCAGTCAGGACAGGTTGAACTATGGCTACACCTTC. V gene TRBV19 combines with J gene TRBJ1-2; 7 nucleotides align to TRBD1. CDR1 is LNHDA and CDR2 is SQIVND in the germline V gene (reference sequence). After removal of 8 bases from V and 2 bases from J, the junction contained 5 bases not matched to a gene. The CDR3 is 13 residues long.

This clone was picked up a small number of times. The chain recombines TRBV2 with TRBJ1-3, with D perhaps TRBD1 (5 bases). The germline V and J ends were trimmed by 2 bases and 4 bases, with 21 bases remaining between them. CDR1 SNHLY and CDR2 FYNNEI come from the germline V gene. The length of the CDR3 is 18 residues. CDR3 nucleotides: TGTGCCAGCAGTGAATGGGGGTGGTGGCAGGCGAGAGGAAACACCATATATTTT. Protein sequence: CASSEWGWWQARGNTIYF. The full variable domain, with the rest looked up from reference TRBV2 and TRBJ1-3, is EPEVTQTPSHQVTQMGQEVILRCVPISNHLYFYWYRQILGQKVEFLVSFYNNEISEKSEIFDDQFSVERPDGSNFTLKIRSTKLEDSAMYFCASSEWGWWQARGNTIYFGEGSWLTVV.

The CDR3 spells CASSDRETDTQYF. CDR3 coding DNA: TGTGCCAGCAGTGACAGGGAAACAGATACGCAGTATTTT. This sequence joins TRBV6-4 and TRBJ2-3; no definite D call. Trimming pared 2 bases from V and 3 bases from J, leaving 6 bases between. CDR1 MRHNA and CDR2 SNTAGT come from the germline V gene. CDR3 size: 13 residues.

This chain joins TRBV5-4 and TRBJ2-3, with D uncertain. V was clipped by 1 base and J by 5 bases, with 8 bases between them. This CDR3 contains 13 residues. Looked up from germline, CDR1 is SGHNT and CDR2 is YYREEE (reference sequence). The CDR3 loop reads CASSLPGIDTQYF. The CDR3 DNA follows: TGTGCCAGCAGCTTGCCAGGTATAGATACGCAGTATTTT.

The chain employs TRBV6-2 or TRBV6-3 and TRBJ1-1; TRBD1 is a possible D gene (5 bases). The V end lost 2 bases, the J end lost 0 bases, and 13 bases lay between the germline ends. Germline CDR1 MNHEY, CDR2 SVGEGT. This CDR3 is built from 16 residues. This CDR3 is CASSYPQGGVNTEAFF. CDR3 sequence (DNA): TGTGCCAGCAGTTACCCGCAGGGAGGGGTGAACACTGAAGCTTTCTTT.

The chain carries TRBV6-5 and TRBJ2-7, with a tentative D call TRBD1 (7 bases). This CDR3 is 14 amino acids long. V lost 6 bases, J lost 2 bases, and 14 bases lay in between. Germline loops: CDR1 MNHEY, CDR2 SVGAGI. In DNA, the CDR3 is TGTGCCAGCAGGAGGCGGGACAGCCCCTACGAGCAGTACTTC. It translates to CASRRRDSPYEQYF.

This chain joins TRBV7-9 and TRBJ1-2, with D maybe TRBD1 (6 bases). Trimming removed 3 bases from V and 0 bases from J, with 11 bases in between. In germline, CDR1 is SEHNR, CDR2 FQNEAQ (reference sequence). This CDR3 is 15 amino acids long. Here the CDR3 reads CASSLKTGANYGYTF. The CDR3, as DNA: TGTGCCAGCAGCTTGAAGACAGGAGCTAACTATGGCTACACCTTC.

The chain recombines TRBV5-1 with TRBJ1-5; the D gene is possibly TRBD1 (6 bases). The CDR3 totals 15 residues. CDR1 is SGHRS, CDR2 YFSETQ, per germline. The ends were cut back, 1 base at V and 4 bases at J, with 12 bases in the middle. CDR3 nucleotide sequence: TGCGCCAGCAGCTTGTCTGGACAGCTAAATCAGCCCCAGCATTTT. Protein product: CASSLSGQLNQPQHF.

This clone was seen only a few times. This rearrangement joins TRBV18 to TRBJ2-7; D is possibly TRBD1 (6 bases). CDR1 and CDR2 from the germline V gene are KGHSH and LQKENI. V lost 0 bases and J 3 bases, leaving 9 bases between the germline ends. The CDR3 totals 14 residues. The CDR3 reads CASSPPGQSYEQYF. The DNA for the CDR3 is TGTGCCAGCTCACCACCTGGACAGAGCTACGAGCAGTACTTC.

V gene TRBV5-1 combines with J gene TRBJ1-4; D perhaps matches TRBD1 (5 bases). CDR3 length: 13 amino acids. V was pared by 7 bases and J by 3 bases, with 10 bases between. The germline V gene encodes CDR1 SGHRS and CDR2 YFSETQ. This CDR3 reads CASQGVPNEKLFF. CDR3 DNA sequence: TGCGCCAGCCAGGGAGTTCCTAATGAAAAACTGTTTTTT.

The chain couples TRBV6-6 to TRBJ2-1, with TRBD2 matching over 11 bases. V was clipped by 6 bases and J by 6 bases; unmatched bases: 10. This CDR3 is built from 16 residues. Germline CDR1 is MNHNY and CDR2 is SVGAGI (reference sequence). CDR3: CASRPPLAGGFNEQFF. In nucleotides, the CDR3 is TGTGCCAGCAGACCCCCCCTAGCGGGGGGCTTCAATGAGCAGTTCTTC.

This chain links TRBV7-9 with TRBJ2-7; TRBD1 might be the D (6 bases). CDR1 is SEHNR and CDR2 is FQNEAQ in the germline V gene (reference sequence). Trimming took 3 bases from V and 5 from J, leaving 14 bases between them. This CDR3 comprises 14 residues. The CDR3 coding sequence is TGTGCCAGCAGCTTGATGGACAGTTTGGACGAGCAGTACTTC. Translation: CASSLMDSLDEQYF.

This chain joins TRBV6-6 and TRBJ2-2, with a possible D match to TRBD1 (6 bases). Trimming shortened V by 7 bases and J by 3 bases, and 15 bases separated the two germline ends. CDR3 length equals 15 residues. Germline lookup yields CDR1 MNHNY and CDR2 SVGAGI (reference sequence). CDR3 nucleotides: TGTGCCAGCACCACGCGGCAGGGGCACACCGGGGAGCTGTTTTTT. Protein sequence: CASTTRQGHTGELFF.

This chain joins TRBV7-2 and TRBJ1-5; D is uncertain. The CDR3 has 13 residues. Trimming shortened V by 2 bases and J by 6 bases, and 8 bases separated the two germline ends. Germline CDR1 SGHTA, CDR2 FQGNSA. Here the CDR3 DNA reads TGTGCCAGCAGCTTATCAACCTTTCAGCCCCAGCATTTT. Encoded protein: CASSLSTFQPQHF.

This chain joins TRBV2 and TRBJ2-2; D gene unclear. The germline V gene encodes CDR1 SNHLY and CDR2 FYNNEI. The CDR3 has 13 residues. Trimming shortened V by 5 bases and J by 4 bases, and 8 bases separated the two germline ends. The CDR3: CASSLNPTGELFF. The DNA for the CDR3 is TGTGCCAGCAGTTTAAACCCCACCGGGGAGCTGTTTTTT.

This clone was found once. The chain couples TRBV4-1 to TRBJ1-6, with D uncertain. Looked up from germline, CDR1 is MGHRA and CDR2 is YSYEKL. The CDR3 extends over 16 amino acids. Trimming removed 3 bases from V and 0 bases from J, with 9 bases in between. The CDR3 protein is CASSHSVSSYNSPLHF. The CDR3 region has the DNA TGCGCCAGCAGCCACTCCGTGAGCTCCTATAATTCACCCCTCCACTTT.

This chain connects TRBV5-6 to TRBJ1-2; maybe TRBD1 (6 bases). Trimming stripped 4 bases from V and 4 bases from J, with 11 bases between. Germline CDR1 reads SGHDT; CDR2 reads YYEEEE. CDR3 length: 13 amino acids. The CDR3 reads CASSITGPYGYTF. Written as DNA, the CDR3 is TGTGCCAGCAGCATCACAGGGCCCTATGGCTACACCTTC.

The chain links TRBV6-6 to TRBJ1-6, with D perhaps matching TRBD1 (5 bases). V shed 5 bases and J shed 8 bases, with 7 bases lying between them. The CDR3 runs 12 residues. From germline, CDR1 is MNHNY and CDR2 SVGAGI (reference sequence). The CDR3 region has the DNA TGTGCCAGCAGTACAGGTGATTCACCCCTCCACTTT. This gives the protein CASSTGDSPLHF.

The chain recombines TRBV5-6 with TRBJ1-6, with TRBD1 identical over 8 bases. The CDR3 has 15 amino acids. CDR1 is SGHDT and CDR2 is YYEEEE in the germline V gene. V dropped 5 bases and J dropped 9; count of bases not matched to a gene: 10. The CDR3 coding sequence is TGTGCCAGCAGAGAATACGGACAGGGCGGTTCACCCCTCCACTTT. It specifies CASREYGQGGSPLHF.

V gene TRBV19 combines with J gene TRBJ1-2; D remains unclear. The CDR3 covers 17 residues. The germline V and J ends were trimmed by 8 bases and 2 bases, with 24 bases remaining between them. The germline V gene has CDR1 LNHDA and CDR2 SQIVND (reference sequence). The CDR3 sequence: CASSTLGNRRGNYGYTF. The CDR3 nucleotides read TGTGCCAGTTCGACCTTGGGCAACCGGAGAGGGAACTATGGCTACACCTTC.

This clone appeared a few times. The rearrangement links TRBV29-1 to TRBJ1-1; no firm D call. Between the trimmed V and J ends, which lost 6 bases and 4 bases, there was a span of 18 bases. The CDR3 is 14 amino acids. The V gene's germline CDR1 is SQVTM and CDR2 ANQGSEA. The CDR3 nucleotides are TGCAGCGTCGTAACCTCTCATTTGGGCACTGAAGCTTTCTTT. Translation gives CSVVTSHLGTEAFF.

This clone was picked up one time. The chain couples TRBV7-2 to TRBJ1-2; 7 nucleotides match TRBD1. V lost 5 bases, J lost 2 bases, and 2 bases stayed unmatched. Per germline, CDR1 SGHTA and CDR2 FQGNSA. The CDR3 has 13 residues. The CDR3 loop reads CASSGGQNYGYTF. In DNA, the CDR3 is TGTGCCAGCAGCGGGGGACAGAACTATGGCTACACCTTC.

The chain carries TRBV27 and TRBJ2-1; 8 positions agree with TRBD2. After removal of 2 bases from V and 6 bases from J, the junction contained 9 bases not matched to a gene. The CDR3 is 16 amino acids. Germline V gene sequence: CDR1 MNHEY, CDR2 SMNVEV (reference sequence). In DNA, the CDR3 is TGTGCCAGCAGTTTACCTTCTGGGGGACTAGGCAATGAGCAGTTCTTC. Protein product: CASSLPSGGLGNEQFF.

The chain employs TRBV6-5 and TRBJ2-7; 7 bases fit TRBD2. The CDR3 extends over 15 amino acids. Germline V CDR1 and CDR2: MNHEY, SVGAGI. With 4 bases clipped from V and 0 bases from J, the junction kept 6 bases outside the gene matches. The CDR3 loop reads CASSSGTTLSYEQYV. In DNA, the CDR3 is TGTGCCAGCAGTTCCGGGACTACCCTCTCCTACGAGCAGTACGTC.

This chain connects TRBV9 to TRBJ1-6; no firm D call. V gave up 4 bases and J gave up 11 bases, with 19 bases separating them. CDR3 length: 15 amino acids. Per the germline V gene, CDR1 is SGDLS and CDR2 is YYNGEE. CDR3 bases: TGTGCCAGCAGCCCACAATCGGACCACCAGGCACCCCTCCACTTT. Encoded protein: CASSPQSDHQAPLHF.

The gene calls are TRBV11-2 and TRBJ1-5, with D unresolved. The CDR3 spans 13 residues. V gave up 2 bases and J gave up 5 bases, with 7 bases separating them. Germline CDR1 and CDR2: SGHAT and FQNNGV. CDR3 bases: TGTGCCAGCAGCTTAAGCAGTGATCAGCCCCAGCATTTT. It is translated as CASSLSSDQPQHF. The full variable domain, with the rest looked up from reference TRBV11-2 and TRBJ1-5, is EAGVAQSPRYKIIEKRQSVAFWCNPISGHATLYWYQQILGQGPKLLIQFQNNGVVDDSQLPKDRFSAERLKGVDSTLKIQPAKLEDSAVYLCASSLSSDQPQHFGDGTRLSIL.

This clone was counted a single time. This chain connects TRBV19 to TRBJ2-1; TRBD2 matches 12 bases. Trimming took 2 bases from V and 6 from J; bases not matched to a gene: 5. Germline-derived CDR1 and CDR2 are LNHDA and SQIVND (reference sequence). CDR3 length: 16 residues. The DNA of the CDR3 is TGTGCCAGTAGTATACCGCCGGGACTAGCGGGCAATGAGCAGTTCTTC. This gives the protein CASSIPPGLAGNEQFF.

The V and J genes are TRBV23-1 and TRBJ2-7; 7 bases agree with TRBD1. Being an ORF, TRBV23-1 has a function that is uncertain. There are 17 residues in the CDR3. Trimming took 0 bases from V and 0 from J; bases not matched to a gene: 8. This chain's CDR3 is CASSQSEGTESSYEQYV. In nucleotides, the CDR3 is TGCGCCAGCAGTCAATCTGAGGGGACAGAAAGCTCCTACGAGCAGTACGTC.